Included here is one T cell receptor (beta chain) sequence, with context. The antigen remains undetermined. Alongside a J-beta primer mix, a sample-barcoded 5' primer served in a second PCR lasting roughly 6 to 12 cycles. A 12-random-nucleotide template-switch adaptor tagged each cDNA molecule. TCRdb redid the calling of the 5' RACE reads with MiXCR, one entry per CDR3 protein. The repertoire includes some 750,000 distinct CDR3 sequences, about a fifth of them detected once, and roughly 22% sits in the top ten. The data originate from a study of blood T cells in healthy people across ages. Study results and caveats: Shifts in expanded clonotypes may have been confounded by donor CMV status, which was unknown. Age advanced and TCR beta diversity per million T cells fell, roughly linearly.

The CDR3 has 15 residues. Trimming left V 4 bases short and J 4 bases short, with 17 bases between. The germline CDR1 and CDR2 sequences are SGHRS and YFSETQ. The TCR comes from a man in his 70s in good health. The V and J genes are TRBV5-1 and TRBJ1-2; tentative D call: TRBD1 (5 bases). The specimen was blood. The CDR3 loop reads CASSLDSQGVYGYTF. CDR3 bases: TGCGCCAGCAGCCTTGATTCCCAGGGAGTCTATGGCTACACCTTC.